This T cell receptor beta chain was documented in a study of T-cell reconstitution after alpha-beta-depleted transplantation in children. TCRbeta library preparation incorporated unique molecular identifiers. Via MiXCR, TCRdb re-called the PCR reads, giving one row per CDR3 protein. The sample lists about 460,000 distinct CDR3 sequences; roughly an eighth were seen once. Germline loops: CDR1 DFQATT, CDR2 SNEGSKA (reference sequence). The CDR3 contains 15 residues. The V and J ends lost 2 bases and 5 bases, in that order; junction bases with no gene match: 8. Material: PBMCs from the stem cell graft donor, obtained from the stem cell graft. The clonotype originates from a human donor who donated a stem cell graft to a child with combined immunodeficiency. This rearrangement joins TRBV20-1 to TRBJ2-5; 10 bases line up with TRBD2. The CDR3 nucleotides read TGCAGTGCTAGACCCGCGGGAGCGGGGGGGGAGACCCAGTACTTC. Translated, it gives CSARPAGAGGETQYF.